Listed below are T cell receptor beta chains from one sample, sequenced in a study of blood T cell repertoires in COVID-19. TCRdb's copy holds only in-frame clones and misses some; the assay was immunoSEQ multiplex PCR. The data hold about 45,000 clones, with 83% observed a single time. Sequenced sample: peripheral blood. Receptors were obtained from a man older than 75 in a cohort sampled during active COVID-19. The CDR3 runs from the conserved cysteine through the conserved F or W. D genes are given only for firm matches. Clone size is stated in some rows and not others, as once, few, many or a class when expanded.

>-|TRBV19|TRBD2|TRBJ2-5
CASSKTSGFGETQYF
TGTGCCAGTAGCAAGACTAGCGGGTTCGGAGAGACCCAGTACTTC
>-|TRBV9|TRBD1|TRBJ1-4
CASSAQTGAFAGLFF
TGTGCCAGCAGCGCCCAGACAGGGGCGTTCGCCGGACTGTTTTTT
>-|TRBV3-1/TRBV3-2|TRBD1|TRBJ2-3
CASSLWDRGMGDTQYF
TGTGCCAGCAGCCTCTGGGACAGGGGGATGGGAGATACGCAGTATTTT
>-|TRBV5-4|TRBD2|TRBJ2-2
CASSLRTSGGTGELFF
TGTGCCAGCAGCTTACGGACTAGCGGGGGAACGGGGGAGCTGTTTTTT
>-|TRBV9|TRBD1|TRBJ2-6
CASSGDRAGANVLTF
TGTGCCAGCAGCGGCGACAGGGCCGGGGCCAACGTCCTGACTTTC
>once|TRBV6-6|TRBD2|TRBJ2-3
CASSPPRLAGARLSSTDTQYF
TGTGCCAGCAGTCCGCCACGACTAGCGGGAGCCAGATTATCTAGCACAGATACGCAGTATTTT
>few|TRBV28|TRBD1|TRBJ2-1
CASSVRDRYNEQFF
TGTGCCAGCAGTGTCCGGGACAGATACAATGAGCAGTTCTTC
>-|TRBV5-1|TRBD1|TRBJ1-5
CASSLRTGEQPQHF
TGCGCCAGCAGCTTGAGAACAGGGGAGCAGCCCCAGCATTTT
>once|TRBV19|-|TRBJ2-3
CASTSDRGSYTQYF
-
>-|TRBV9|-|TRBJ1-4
CASSVGQELVFYEKLFF
TGTGCCAGCAGCGTAGGGCAAGAATTGGTCTTTTATGAAAAACTGTTTTTT
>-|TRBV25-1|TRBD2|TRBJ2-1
CASSSRPSGGTEQFF
TGTGCCAGCAGTTCCCGACCTAGCGGGGGGACTGAGCAGTTCTTC
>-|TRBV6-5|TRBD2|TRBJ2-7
CASKVASGDSYEQYF
TGTGCCAGCAAGGTAGCTAGCGGAGACTCCTACGAGCAGTACTTC
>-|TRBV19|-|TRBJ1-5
CASSRQYSNQPQHF
TGTGCCAGTAGTCGACAGTATAGCAATCAGCCCCAGCATTTT
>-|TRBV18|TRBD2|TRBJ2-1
CASSYLAVRSYNEQFF
TGTGCCAGCTCGTACCTAGCGGTCAGATCCTACAATGAGCAGTTCTTC
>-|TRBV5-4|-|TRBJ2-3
CASSRGDRSGTQYF
TGTGCCAGCAGCCGCGGAGACAGGTCAGGAACGCAGTATTTT
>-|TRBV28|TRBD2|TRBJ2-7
CASSPHPASGRKYEQYF
TGTGCCAGCTCACCCCACCCCGCTAGCGGGAGAAAGTACGAGCAGTACTTC
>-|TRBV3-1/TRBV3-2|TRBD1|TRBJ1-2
CASSQTGLGYTF
TGTGCCAGCAGCCAGACAGGGTTAGGCTACACCTTC
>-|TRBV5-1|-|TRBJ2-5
CASSPGSAGETQYF
TGCGCCAGCAGCCCGGGTAGTGCGGGAGAGACCCAGTACTTC
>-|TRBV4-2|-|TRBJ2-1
CASSQDEGTHYNEQFF
TGTGCCAGCAGCCAAGATGAAGGGACACACTACAATGAGCAGTTCTTC
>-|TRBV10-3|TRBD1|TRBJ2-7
CAISADRGSYEQYF
TGTGCCATCAGTGCCGACAGGGGCTCCTACGAGCAGTACTTC
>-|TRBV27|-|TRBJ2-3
CASSVEGVSTDTQYF
TGTGCCAGCAGCGTGGAGGGAGTAAGCACAGATACGCAGTATTTT
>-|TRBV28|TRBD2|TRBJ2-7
CASSPGGGNLEQYF
TGTGCCAGCAGCCCCGGGGGGGGAAACCTCGAGCAGTACTTC
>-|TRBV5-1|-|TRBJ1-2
CASSHATRDGDGYTF
TGCGCCAGCAGCCACGCGACACGGGATGGGGATGGCTACACCTTC
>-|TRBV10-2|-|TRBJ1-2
CASRQGRDGYTF
TGCGCCAGCAGACAGGGTAGGGATGGCTACACCTTC
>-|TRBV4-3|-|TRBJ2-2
CASSQVGDLGTGELFF
TGCGCCAGCAGCCAAGTAGGGGACTTGGGGACCGGGGAGCTGTTTTTT
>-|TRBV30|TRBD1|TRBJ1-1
CAYNPGGRTEAFF
TGTGCCTATAACCCAGGGGGGCGAACTGAAGCTTTCTTT
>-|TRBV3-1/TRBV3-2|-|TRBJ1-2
CASSQGRVYGYTF
TGTGCCAGCAGCCAAGGCAGGGTCTATGGCTACACCTTC
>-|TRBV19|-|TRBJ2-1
CASSIRRGSRGNEQFF
TGTGCCAGTAGTATAAGGAGGGGATCTAGGGGCAATGAGCAGTTCTTC
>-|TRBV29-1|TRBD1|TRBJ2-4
CSVDGDTGDQGAKNIQYF
TGCAGCGTTGACGGGGATACAGGGGACCAGGGGGCCAAAAACATTCAGTACTTC